The 19 T cell receptor beta chains below come from one sample, sequenced in a study of shared clonotypes between healthy human individuals. Clones were read by immunoSEQ multiplex PCR, and TCRdb kept only the in-frame ones, dropping some. The data hold about 510,000 clones, with less than 85% observed a single time. The sample was PBMCs. The source of these receptors is a woman between 40 and 55 years old in good health. Some clones in this sample may be carry-over from other donors' samples.

The J gene is TRBJ1-6, the V gene TRBV30; weak D call: TRBD1 (6 bases). Trimming took 0 bases from V and 7 from J, leaving 13 bases between them. CDR3 length: 15 residues. Germline CDR1 GTSNPN, CDR2 SVGIG (reference sequence). The chain's CDR3 is CAWSVGQGKNSPLHF. In DNA, the CDR3 is TGTGCCTGGAGTGTAGGCCAGGGGAAAAATTCACCCCTCCACTTT.

The table lists this clone with a few counts. The chain recombines TRBV6-1 with TRBJ2-1; 9 nucleotides match TRBD2. There are 15 residues in the CDR3. Germline-derived CDR1 and CDR2 are MNHNS and SASEGT. Trimming cost V 3 bases and J 8 bases; bases outside gene matches: 8. CDR3 sequence: CASSDDAGGQDEQFF. CDR3 coding DNA: TGTGCCAGCAGTGACGACGCGGGAGGGCAGGATGAGCAGTTCTTC.

This sequence joins TRBV7-3 and TRBJ1-1; D is ambiguous. Trimming left V 4 bases short and J 1 base short, with 7 bases between. The germline gives CDR1 SGHTA, CDR2 FQGTGA. The CDR3 covers 13 residues. The CDR3 reads CASSSEGNTEAFF. The CDR3 DNA follows: TGTGCCAGCAGCTCAGAGGGGAACACTGAAGCTTTCTTT. Full variable domain (rest looked up from reference TRBV7-3 and TRBJ1-1): GAGVSQTPSNKVTEKGKYVELRCDPISGHTALYWYRQSLGQGPEFLIYFQGTGAADDSGLPNDRFFAVRPEGSVSTLKIQRTERGDSAVYLCASSSEGNTEAFFGQGTRLTVV.

J is TRBJ2-7 and V is TRBV19; perhaps TRBD2 as D (5 bases). The CDR3 extends over 14 amino acids. Germline-derived CDR1 and CDR2 are LNHDA and SQIVND (reference sequence). V lost 6 bases to trimming and J lost 3 bases, with 15 bases between them. Written as DNA, the CDR3 is TGTGCCAGTAGCAGGACCGGGAAGGACTACGAGCAGTACTTC. Translating it yields CASSRTGKDYEQYF.

Written as DNA, the CDR3 is TGTGCCAGCAGCGTAGGGTTAGCGGGAGGGCCTTTCAACAATGAGCAGTTCTTC. It is translated as CASSVGLAGGPFNNEQFF. The V and J genes are TRBV9 and TRBJ2-1, with TRBD2 matching 11 bases. The CDR3 extends over 18 amino acids. CDR1 is SGDLS, CDR2 YYNGEE, per germline. The junction had 10 bases not matched to a gene; V was cut back by 0 bases and J by 5 bases. The entire variable domain, with the rest obtained from reference TRBV9 and TRBJ2-1, is as follows: DSGVTQTPKHLITATGQRVTLRCSPRSGDLSVYWYQQSLDQGLQFLIQYYNGEERAKGNILERFSAQQFPDLHSELNLSSLELGDSALYFCASSVGLAGGPFNNEQFFGPGTRLTVL.

Concerning this clone: Other DNA sequences of this sample code for an identical CDR3. The chain employs TRBV5-6 and TRBJ2-3; D may be TRBD1 (6 bases). CDR3 length equals 13 residues. Germline loops: CDR1 SGHDT, CDR2 YYEEEE. Trimming took off 0 bases at V and 4 bases at J, with 6 bases between the two ends. CDR3 in DNA: TGTGCCAGCAGCTTGGACAGGGCAGATACGCAGTATTTT. Its protein product is CASSLDRADTQYF.

The chain uses TRBV28 and TRBJ1-1, with TRBD1 matching 8 bases. The CDR3 has 12 residues. CDR1 MDHEN and CDR2 SYDVKM come from the germline V gene. The ends lost 5 bases at V and 11 bases at J; junction bases unmatched: 7. Written as DNA, the CDR3 is TGTGCCAGCAGTCTGGCAGGGGGCTGGGCTTTCTTT. Its translation is CASSLAGGWAFF.

V usage is TRBV7-8 and J usage is TRBJ2-1; TRBD1 is a possible D gene (5 bases). CDR3 length: 19 amino acids. The germline CDR1 and CDR2 sequences are SGHVS and FQNEAQ. Trimming took 7 bases from V and 0 from J, leaving 25 bases between them. The CDR3 region has the DNA TGTGCCAGCATCCCAGGGTTTACCGGAGCGTCTCGCTCCTACAATGAGCAGTTCTTC. It codes for CASIPGFTGASRSYNEQFF. Full variable domain (remainder filled in from reference TRBV7-8 and TRBJ2-1): GAGVSQSPRYKVAKRGQDVALRCDPISGHVSLFWYQQALGQGPEFLTYFQNEAQLDKSGLPSDRFFAERPEGSVSTLKIQRTQQEDSAVYLCASIPGFTGASRSYNEQFFGPGTRLTVL.

This sequence joins TRBV7-2 and TRBJ2-7, with TRBD2 matching over 7 bases. V lost 1 base, J lost 2 bases, and 5 bases stayed unmatched. There are 15 residues in the CDR3. CDR1 is SGHTA and CDR2 is FQGNSA in the germline V gene. The CDR3 loop reads CASSLVAGEAYEQYF. CDR3 bases: TGTGCCAGCAGCTTAGTGGCGGGGGAGGCCTACGAGCAGTACTTC. Using reference TRBV7-2 and TRBJ2-7 for the parts outside the CDR3, the full variable domain is GAGVSQSPSNKVTEKGKDVELRCDPISGHTALYWYRQSLGQGLEFLIYFQGNSAPDKSGLPSDRFSAERTGGSVSTLTIQRTQQEDSAVYLCASSLVAGEAYEQYFGPGTRLTVT.

The rearrangement uses TRBV7-3 and TRBJ2-3; D gene ambiguous. The CDR3 has 15 amino acids. The V end was cut by 0 bases, the J end by 2 bases, with 9 bases between. The germline CDR1 and CDR2 sequences are SGHTA and FQGTGA. DNA of the CDR3: TGTGCCAGCAGCTTAACTTTAACCCCCACAGATACGCAGTATTTT. Amino acids: CASSLTLTPTDTQYF.

This chain connects TRBV30 to TRBJ1-1; D is perhaps TRBD1 (6 bases). Between the trimmed V and J ends, which lost 3 bases and 4 bases, there was a span of 21 bases. Germline V gene lookup returns CDR1 GTSNPN and CDR2 SVGIG (reference sequence). The CDR3 has 16 amino acids. CDR3 coding DNA: TGTGCCTGGAGGCGGCACGTTGGGGGGGCGCCCACTGAAGCTTTCTTT. It yields the protein CAWRRHVGGAPTEAFF.

This clone was observed a handful of times. This chain uses TRBV29-1 with TRBJ1-1; D unclear. CDR1 is SQVTM, CDR2 ANQGSEA, per germline. This CDR3 is built from 11 residues. V gave up 4 bases and J gave up 6 bases, with 9 bases separating them. The chain's CDR3 is CSVGDVAEAFF. The CDR3 bases are TGCAGCGTTGGTGACGTGGCTGAAGCTTTCTTT.

The chain recombines TRBV5-1 with TRBJ1-4, with no clear D. The V end lost 8 bases, the J end lost 7 bases, and 18 bases lay between the germline ends. CDR1 and CDR2 (germline): SGHRS, YFSETQ. This CDR3 has 14 residues. Written as DNA, the CDR3 is TGCGCCAGTAGTACTTCCGTCGGTCGTGAAAAACTGTTTTTT. Protein: CASSTSVGREKLFF.

This clone has just a few counts. The rearrangement uses TRBV7-2 and TRBJ1-2; D might be TRBD1 (5 bases). Germline V lookup: CDR1 SGHTA, CDR2 FQGNSA. V lost 5 bases and J lost 4, with 14 bases in between. This CDR3 region has 14 residues. The CDR3 loop reads CASSGGRTLYGYTF. The CDR3 bases are TGTGCCAGCAGCGGGGGACGGACCCTCTATGGCTACACCTTC.

V is TRBV5-8 and J is TRBJ2-4, with D perhaps matching TRBD2 (5 bases). The V end was cut by 1 base, the J end by 5 bases, with 13 bases between. The germline gives CDR1 SGHTS, CDR2 YDEGEE. CDR3 length: 15 residues. CDR3 in DNA: TGTGCCAGCAGCTTGAACCGAGGGCCCCAAAACATTCAGTACTTC. Encoded protein: CASSLNRGPQNIQYF.

The J gene is TRBJ2-5, the V gene TRBV19, with TRBD2 matching 14 bases. V lost 7 bases and J lost 5; bases outside the gene matches: 12. Per germline, CDR1 LNHDA and CDR2 SQIVND (reference sequence). This CDR3 is 17 amino acids long. Here the CDR3 DNA reads TGTGCCAGTACCCCTGGGGGACTAGCGGGAGAGCTTGAGACCCAGTACTTC. Residues: CASTPGGLAGELETQYF.

The sample holds a few counts of this clone. The chain is built from TRBV11-2 and TRBJ2-7; maybe TRBD2 (6 bases). The ends were cut back, 5 bases at V and 3 bases at J, with 23 bases in the middle. Germline CDR1 reads SGHAT; CDR2 reads FQNNGV. There are 17 residues in the CDR3. The CDR3 here is CASSPHLSGTDLYEQYF. The CDR3 DNA sequence: TGTGCCAGCAGCCCCCACCTCTCCGGGACTGATCTCTACGAGCAGTACTTC.

Here the CDR3 reads CATSRVYGLAGANTGELFF. In DNA, the CDR3 is TGTGCCACCAGCAGAGTCTACGGACTAGCGGGGGCGAACACCGGGGAGCTGTTTTTT. This chain connects TRBV15 to TRBJ2-2; the match to TRBD2 covers 13 bases. The CDR3 covers 19 residues. Unmatched junction bases numbered 5, after V lost 1 base and J lost 0 bases. CDR1 and CDR2 from the germline V gene are LNHNV and YYDKDF (reference sequence).

The V call is TRBV11-2, the J call TRBJ1-2; TRBD1 might be the D (5 bases). The CDR3 loop spans 17 amino acids. Germline CDR1 reads SGHAT; CDR2 reads FQNNGV. Trimming took 4 bases from V and 5 from J, leaving 23 bases between them. The CDR3 DNA is TGTGCCAGCAGCTCCCTTGTTTTCGACAGAGGGCCGTATGGCTACACCTTC. Translated: CASSSLVFDRGPYGYTF.